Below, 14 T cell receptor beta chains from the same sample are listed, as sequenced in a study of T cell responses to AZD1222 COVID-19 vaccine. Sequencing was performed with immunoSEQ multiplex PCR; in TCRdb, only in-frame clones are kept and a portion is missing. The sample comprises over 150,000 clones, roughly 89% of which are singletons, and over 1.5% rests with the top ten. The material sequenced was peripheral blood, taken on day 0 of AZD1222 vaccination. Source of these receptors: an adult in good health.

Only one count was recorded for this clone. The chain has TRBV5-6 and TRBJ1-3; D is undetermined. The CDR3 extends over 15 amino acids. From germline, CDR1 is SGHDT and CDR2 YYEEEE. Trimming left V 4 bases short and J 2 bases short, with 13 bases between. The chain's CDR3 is CASSPRSGAGNTIYF. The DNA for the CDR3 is TGTGCCAGCAGCCCTCGCTCCGGGGCTGGAAACACCATATATTTT.

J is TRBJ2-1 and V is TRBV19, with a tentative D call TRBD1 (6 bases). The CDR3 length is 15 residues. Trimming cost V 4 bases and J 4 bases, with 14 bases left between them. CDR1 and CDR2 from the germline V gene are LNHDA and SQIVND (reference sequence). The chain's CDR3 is CASSRAQGIYNEQFF. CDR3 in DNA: TGTGCCAGTAGTAGGGCCCAGGGGATATACAATGAGCAGTTCTTC.

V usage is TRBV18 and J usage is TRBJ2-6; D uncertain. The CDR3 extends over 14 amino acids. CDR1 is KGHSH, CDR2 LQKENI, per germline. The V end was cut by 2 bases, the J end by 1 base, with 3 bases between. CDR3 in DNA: TGTGCCAGCTCACCAGAGTCTGGGGCCAACGTCCTGACTTTC. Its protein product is CASSPESGANVLTF.

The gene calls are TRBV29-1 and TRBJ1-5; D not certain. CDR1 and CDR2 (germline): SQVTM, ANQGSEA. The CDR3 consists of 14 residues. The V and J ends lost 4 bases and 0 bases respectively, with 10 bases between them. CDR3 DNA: TGCAGCGTTGTAACGGGTCATAGCAATCAGCCCCAGCATTTT. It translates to CSVVTGHSNQPQHF.

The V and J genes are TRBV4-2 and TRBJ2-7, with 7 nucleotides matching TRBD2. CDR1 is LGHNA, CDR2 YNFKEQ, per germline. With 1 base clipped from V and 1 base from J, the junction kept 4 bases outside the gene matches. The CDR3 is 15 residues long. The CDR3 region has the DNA TGTGCCAGCAGCCAAGCTAGCGGCCAGTCCTACGAGCAGTACTTC. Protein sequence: CASSQASGQSYEQYF.

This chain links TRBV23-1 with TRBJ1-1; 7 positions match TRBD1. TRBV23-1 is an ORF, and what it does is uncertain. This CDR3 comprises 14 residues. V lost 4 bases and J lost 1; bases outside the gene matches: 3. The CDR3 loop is CASSPGQSNTEAFF. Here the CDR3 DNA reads TGCGCCAGCAGTCCGGGACAGTCGAACACTGAAGCTTTCTTT.

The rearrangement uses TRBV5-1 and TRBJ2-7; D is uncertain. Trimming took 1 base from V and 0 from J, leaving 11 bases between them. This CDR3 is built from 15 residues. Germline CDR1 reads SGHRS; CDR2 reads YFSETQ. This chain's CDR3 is CASSLNGPYSYEQYF. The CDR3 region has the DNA TGCGCCAGCAGCTTGAATGGACCTTACTCCTACGAGCAGTACTTC. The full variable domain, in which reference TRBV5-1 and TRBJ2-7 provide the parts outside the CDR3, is KAGVTQTPRYLIKTRGQQVTLSCSPISGHRSVSWYQQTPGQGLQFLFEYFSETQRNKGNFPGRFSGRQFSNSRSEMNVSTLELGDSALYLCASSLNGPYSYEQYFGPGTRLTVT.

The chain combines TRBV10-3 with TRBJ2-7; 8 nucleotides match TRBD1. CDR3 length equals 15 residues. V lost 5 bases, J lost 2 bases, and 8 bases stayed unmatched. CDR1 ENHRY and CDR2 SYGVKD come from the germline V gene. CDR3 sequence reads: CAISKSGTGTYEQYF. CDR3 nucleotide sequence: TGTGCCATCAGTAAATCCGGGACAGGAACCTACGAGCAGTACTTC.

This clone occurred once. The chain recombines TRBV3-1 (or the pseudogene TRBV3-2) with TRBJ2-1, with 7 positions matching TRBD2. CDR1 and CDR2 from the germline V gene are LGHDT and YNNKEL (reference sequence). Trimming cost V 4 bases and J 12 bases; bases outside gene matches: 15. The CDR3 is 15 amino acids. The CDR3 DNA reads TGTGCCAGCAGCCCCTTGACTAGCCCGACCCGGGGGCAGTTCTTC. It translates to CASSPLTSPTRGQFF.

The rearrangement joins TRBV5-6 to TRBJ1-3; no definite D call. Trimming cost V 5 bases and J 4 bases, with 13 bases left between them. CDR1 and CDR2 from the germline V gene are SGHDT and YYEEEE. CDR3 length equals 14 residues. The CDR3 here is CASRLRGSGNTIYF. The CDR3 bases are TGTGCCAGCAGGTTACGGGGATCAGGAAACACCATATATTTT.

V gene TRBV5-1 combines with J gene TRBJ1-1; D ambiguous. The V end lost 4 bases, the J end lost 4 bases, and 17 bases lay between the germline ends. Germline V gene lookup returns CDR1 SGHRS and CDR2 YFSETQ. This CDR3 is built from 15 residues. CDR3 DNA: TGCGCCAGCAGCGGAAGCTGGGTTTCGGGCACTGAAGCTTTCTTT. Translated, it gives CASSGSWVSGTEAFF.

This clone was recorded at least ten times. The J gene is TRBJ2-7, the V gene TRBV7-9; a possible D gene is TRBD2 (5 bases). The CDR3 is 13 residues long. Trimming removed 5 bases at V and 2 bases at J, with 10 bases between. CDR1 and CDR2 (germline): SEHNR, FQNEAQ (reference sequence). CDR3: CASSPRDTYEQYF. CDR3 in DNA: TGTGCCAGCAGCCCTCGGGATACCTACGAGCAGTACTTC.

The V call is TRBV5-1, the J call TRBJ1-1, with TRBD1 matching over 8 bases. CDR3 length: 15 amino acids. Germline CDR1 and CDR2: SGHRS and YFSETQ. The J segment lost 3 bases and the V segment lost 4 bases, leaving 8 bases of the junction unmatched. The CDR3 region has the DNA TGCGCCAGCAGCGCGCGACAGGGGAGGGACACTGAAGCTTTCTTT. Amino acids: CASSARQGRDTEAFF.

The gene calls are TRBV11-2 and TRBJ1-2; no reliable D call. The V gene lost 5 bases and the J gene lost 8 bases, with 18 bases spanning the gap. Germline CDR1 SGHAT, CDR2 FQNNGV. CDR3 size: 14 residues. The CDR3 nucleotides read TGTGCCAGCAGCCCCTCGGGGATTAGTAGCGGCTACACCTTC. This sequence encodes CASSPSGISSGYTF.